Sequencing of this T cell receptor (beta chain) was carried out in a study of molecular identifiers for immune sequencing clone quantification listed by TCRdb under 2018. Context from the whole study: For a replicate experiment, RNA from approximately 20,000 or 100,000 naive CD8 T cells was divided into five aliquots, and four of the five aliquots were sequenced. This methods study used CD8 T cells to benchmark TCR RNA copy counting and molecular-identifier clustering-based TCR repertoire sequencing (MIDCIRS).

Beyond this particular receptor, the publication reports: Identical TCR molecules sharing a barcode could cause highly expanded clone sizes to be underestimated. Without barcode sub-clustering, chimeric consensus sequences inflated TCR diversity; chimeras reached as high as 47%. Even against a background of around 900,000 naive CD8 T cells, spiked-in Jurkat TCR RNA amounting to a single cell's worth was reported to be detectable. In CMV-specific effector cells, over 99% of molecules were held by clones above 20 RNA copies, whereas under 1% of molecules were held by such clones in naive cells. Modeling indicated about 3 TCR RNA copies recovered per cell, compared with about 9.4 by digital PCR, which implies a capture efficiency of approximately 30%. The naive libraries included spiked-in Jurkat TCR RNA (about nine copies' worth), and this Jurkat TCR RNA is not part of the donor repertoire.

Naive CD8 T cell libraries were made from about 20,000 to 1,000,000 sorted cells using 10%, 30% or 50% of purified RNA. On a BD FACSAria II, naive CD8 T cells were FACS-sorted as CD8+CD4-CCR7+CD45RA+ and collected into RLT Plus buffer. To test detection sensitivity, Jurkat RNA equivalent to over 8 TCR copies was spiked into samples of roughly 17,000-1,000,000 naive CD8 T cells. Enrichment of CD8 T cells was done with RosetteSep CD8+ T Cell Enrichment Cocktail plus Ficoll-Paque, and ACK red cell lysis came afterward. As to this clonotype: Its specific antigen is unknown. Possible read error: a much larger clone is one base away.

Library prep was done by PCR. This sample was sequenced with an Illumina HiSeq 4000. Bulk TCR libraries were prepared as previously described, using TCR primers listed in Table S5. Purification of total RNA was performed with the Qiagen AllPrep DNA/RNA kit. Reads from multiple sequencing runs of the same library were pooled before analysis. From the authors' description of their analysis: Reads were retained only if the reads had an exact TCR constant sequence, and the retained reads were trimmed to 150 nt and grouped according to their 12-nt molecular barcodes. Within each barcode group, reads were sub-clustered at a 15% Levenshtein threshold, and quality-weighted consensus sequences were built per RNA molecule. Non-functional sequences were removed, as were lower-count sequences one edit away from another. On the basis of fitting two negative binomial distributions, barcode sub-clusters with fewer than 20% of the maximum read count were discarded. TCRdb passed the public sequencing reads through fastp at Q25 and MiXCR, retaining productive beta sequences. Rows with a matching CDR3 protein are joined into one entry that keeps the most common DNA and genes. These V and J calls are TCRdb output, not the study's own analysis. This sample lists about 54,000 distinct CDR3 sequences; less than 25% were detected once. About 2% of the sample belongs to the ten largest clones.

Here V drops 5 bases and J drops 10 bases, and the junction holds 14 bases not matched to any gene. There are 16 amino acids in the CDR3, from cysteine to phenylalanine inclusive. The kept DNA is CDR3 alone, 48 bases in frame from the first base. Reading the germline V gene gives CDR1 SGHTA and CDR2 FQGNSA. The rearranged segments are TRBV7-2 and TRBJ2-3; TRBD2 agrees with 11 junctional bases. The sequenced sample consisted of naive CD8+ T cells from blood, with Jurkat cell RNA spiked in. The cell subset or site tag for this specimen amounts to: FACS-sorted CD8+CD4-CCR7+CD45RA+ naive T cells. The TCR originated in a human donor in good health. Some libraries in this study had Jurkat cell RNA spiked in. The DNA sequence is TGTGCCAGCAGCCCCTTAGCGGGGGGGCCAGGGGATGCGCAGTATTTT. It translates as CASSPLAGGPGDAQYF.